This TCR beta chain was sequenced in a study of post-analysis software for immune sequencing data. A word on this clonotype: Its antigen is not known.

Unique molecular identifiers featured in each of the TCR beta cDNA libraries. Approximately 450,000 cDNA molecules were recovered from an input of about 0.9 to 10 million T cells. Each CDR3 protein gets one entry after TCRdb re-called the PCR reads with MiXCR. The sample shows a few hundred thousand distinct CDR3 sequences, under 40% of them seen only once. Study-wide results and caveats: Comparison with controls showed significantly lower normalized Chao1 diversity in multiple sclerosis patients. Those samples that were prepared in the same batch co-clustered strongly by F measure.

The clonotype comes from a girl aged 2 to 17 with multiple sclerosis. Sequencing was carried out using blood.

CDR3 sequence: CSVRTGENSPLHF. CDR3 nucleotide sequence: TGCAGCGTTCGGACCGGGGAAAATTCACCCCTCCACTTT. The chain uses TRBV29-1 and TRBJ1-6; D remains ambiguous. Deletions cut 5 bases from V and 7 bases from J, with 12 bases between. The CDR3 length is 13 residues. CDR1 is SQVTM and CDR2 is ANQGSEA in the germline V gene.